This T cell receptor beta chain was obtained from a study of CXCR3-negative and CXCR3-positive naive CD8 T cells (dated by TCRdb to the late 2010s). General notes on the study: In total, roughly 140 million TRB reads were obtained, which works out to roughly 1.5 +/- 0.3 million reads per library. Diversity and physicochemical repertoire analyses covered approximately 10 donors pooled from two independent experiments. TRBV-TRBJ cluster analysis included naive subsets from several donors and memory cells from 3 donors. The research as a whole found: Surface CD5, linked to self-reactivity in mice, was comparable between naive subsets; TCR interaction strength was therefore also inferred from TRB CDR3 physicochemical properties. Within the same donor, TRBV-TRBJ usage looked similar between naive CXCR3-negative and CXCR3-positive cells, but memory cells had distinct patterns. Because CXCR3 expression was partially decreased after cryopreservation, freshly isolated PBMCs were used for most assays. Both naive subsets had comparably high repertoire diversity, while memory CD8+ T cells had much lower repertoire diversity.

Data came from a NextSeq 550. The Human TCR Profiling Kit (MiLaboratory) was used to make UMI-labeled 5' RACE TRB cDNA libraries. cDNA synthesis used the entire amount of extracted RNA, and PCR amplification then used the entire amount of cDNA produced. Libraries were prepared in parallel using an identical number of PCR cycles. The study's processing was this. With a requirement of at least two reads per UMI, MIGEC and MiXCR extracted about 48,000 +/- 9,800 unique UMI-labeled TRB cDNA molecules per library. An average of approximately 40,000 +/- 10,000 functional in-frame TRB CDR3 nucleotide clonotypes without stop codons was found per library. Diversity metrics, including normalized Shannon-Wiener and Chao1, were computed in VDJtools after downsampling to 5000 UMI-labeled TRB molecules per sample. Clonotype-size-weighted physicochemical properties of the central five CDR3 residues (interaction energy, strength, volume and Kidera factor 4) were computed in VDJtools. Reads reprocessed by TCRdb are summarized as one entry per CDR3 protein sequence, and DNA is absent. The V and J calls follow TCRdb's processing rather than the paper's. In this sample's table one finds about 28,000 distinct CDR3 sequences. More than 8.5% of the sample comes from the top ten.

CDR1 and CDR2, looked up from the germline V gene, are MNHEY and SVGAGI. The CDR3 runs 13 amino acids, cysteine and phenylalanine included. The protein alone is recorded here. Each CD8+ T cell subset was flow-sorted in triplicate, and 300,000 to 350,000 cells per subset were placed directly into RLT lysis buffer. Using standard density gradient centrifugation, peripheral blood mononuclear cells were isolated from buffy coats. Total RNA was extracted from sorted cells with an RNeasy Mini Kit. As concerns this clonotype: Its antigen is not yet known.

This sequence uses TRBV6-5 and TRBJ1-4; TCRdb picks TRBD1, but there is no DNA to check that call. Sequencing was done on a sample of memory CD8+ T cells from blood. What the cell subset or site label conveys for this sample: conventional CD8+ memory T cells (TMEM), sorted as controls. This receptor was obtained from a human donor in good health. Some clones in this sample may be carry-over from other donors' samples. The CDR3 region: CASSYSFRGELFF.